This T cell receptor beta chain was identified in a study of CD8+CD57+ T cells in acquired aplastic anemia. Overall study: Mean yield of DNA from sorted CD4+ and CD8+ cells was about 3.2 ug. Healthy donor sequencing depth: 9.5 million to 10.8 million CD4+, some 12 million CD8+ reads.

Details on this clonotype: The antigen is unknown.

The study's findings and limits: Researchers reported that CD8+ Simpson's diversity was not significantly different in patients versus controls.

Trimming took 1 base from V and 3 from J, leaving 13 bases between them. Germline loops: CDR1 SQVTM, CDR2 ANQGSEA. This CDR3 has 14 amino acids. The TCR beta profiling, which covered VDJ combination and CDR3 sequence, was carried out using genomic DNA as the template. In TCRdb, the reads were re-called with MiXCR into one record per CDR3 protein. Of about 190,000 distinct CDR3 sequences listed, around 59% are singletons. The source material was sorted CD4+, CD8+, or CD8+CD57+ T cells (not recorded which) from PBMCs. J is TRBJ2-7 and V is TRBV29-1; D might be TRBD1 (6 bases). This sequence was found in a human donor in good health, serving as a control. The CDR3 loop reads CSVEVGRGDYEQYF. CDR3 sequence (DNA): TGCAGCGTTGAAGTAGGCAGGGGTGACTACGAGCAGTACTTC.